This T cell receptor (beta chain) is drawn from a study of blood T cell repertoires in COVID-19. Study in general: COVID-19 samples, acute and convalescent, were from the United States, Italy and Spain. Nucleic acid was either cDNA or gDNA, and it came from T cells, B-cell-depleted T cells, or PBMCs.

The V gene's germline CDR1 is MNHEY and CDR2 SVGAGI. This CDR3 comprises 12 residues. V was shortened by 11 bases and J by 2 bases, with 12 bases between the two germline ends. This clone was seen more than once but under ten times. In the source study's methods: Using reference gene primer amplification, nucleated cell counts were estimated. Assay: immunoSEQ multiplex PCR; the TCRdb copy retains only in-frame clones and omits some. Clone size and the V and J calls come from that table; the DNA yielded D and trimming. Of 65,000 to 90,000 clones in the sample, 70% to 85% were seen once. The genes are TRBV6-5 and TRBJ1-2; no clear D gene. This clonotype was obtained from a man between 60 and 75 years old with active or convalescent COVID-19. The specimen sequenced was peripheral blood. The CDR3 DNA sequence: TGTGCCTGCATGTCCGTCAACTATGGCTACACCTTC. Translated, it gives CACMSVNYGYTF.